This T cell receptor beta chain was captured by sequencing in a study of blood T cells in healthy people across ages. On this clonotype itself: Sequence at one end of the junction differs from germline and may be a read error.

Alongside a J-beta primer mix, a sample-barcoded 5' primer served in a second PCR lasting roughly 6 to 12 cycles. TCRdb redid the calling of the 5' RACE reads with MiXCR, one entry per CDR3 protein. The table has approximately 900,000 distinct CDR3 sequences, roughly 29% seen once; the top ten hold approximately 10%. CDR1 is MGHRA, CDR2 YSYEKL, per germline. There are 16 residues in the CDR3. This sample was also put to use in a study of T cells of mothers and their children. As that study records: A few healthy Caucasian mothers, along with their six children, served as the donors.

The receptor was isolated from a middle-aged woman in good health. V gene TRBV4-1 combines with J gene TRBJ1-2; 8 bases match TRBD1. Sequencing was carried out using blood. CDR3 nucleotides: TGCGCCAGCAGCCAAGATCGGGACAGGAACGGCTATGGCCACACCTTC. As protein: CASSQDRDRNGYGHTF.